This TCR beta chain was obtained from a study of shared clonotypes between healthy human individuals. A note on this clone: No antigen is known for it.

Study-wide points: About 5% of naive CD4 clonotypes were common to a handful of donors.

Naive CD8 cells, CD45RO-negative and positively selected for CCR7, excluded terminally differentiated effector memory CD45RA+ cells. Clones were read by immunoSEQ multiplex PCR, and TCRdb kept only the in-frame ones, dropping some. Here the sample spans 700,000 to 950,000 clones, approximately 97% being singletons. Trimming took 1 base from V and 6 from J, leaving 14 bases between them. Germline assignment: CDR1 SGDLS and CDR2 YYNGEE. This CDR3 is built from 14 residues. The source material was naive CD8+ T cells sorted from blood. J is TRBJ2-7 and V is TRBV9; perhaps TRBD2 as D (5 bases). The receptor was isolated from a man aged 30 to 45 in good health. In nucleotides, the CDR3 is TGTGCCAGCAGCGTATCTGGGAGTTCAAGCGAGCAGTACTTC. The encoded protein is CASSVSGSSSEQYF.